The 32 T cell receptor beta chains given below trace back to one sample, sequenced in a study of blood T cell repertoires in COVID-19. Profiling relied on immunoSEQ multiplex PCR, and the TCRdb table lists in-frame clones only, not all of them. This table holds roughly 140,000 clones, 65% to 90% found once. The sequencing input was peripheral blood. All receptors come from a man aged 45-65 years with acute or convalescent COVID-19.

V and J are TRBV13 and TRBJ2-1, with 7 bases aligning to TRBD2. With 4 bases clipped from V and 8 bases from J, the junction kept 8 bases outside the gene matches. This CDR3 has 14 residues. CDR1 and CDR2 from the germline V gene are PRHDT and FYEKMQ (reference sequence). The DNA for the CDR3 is TGTGCCAGCAGCTCAACGTGGCGGGAGTATGAGCAGTTCTTC. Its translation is CASSSTWREYEQFF.

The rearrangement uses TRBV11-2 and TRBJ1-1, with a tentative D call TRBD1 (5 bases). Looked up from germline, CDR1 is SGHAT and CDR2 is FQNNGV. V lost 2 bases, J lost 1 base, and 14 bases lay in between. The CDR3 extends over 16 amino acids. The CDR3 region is CASSLRGTLRNTEAFF. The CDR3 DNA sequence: TGTGCCAGCAGCTTAAGGGGCACTCTAAGGAACACTGAAGCTTTCTTT.

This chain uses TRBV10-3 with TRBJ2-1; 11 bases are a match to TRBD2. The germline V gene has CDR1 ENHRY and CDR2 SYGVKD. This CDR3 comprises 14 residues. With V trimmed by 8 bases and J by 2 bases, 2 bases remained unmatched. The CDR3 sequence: CAILAGGTYNEQFF. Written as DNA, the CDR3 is TGTGCCATCTTAGCGGGAGGGACCTACAATGAGCAGTTCTTC.

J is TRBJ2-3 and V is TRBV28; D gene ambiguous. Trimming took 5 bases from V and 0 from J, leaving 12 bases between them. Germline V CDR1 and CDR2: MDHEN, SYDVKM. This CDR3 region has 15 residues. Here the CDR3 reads CASSPMRQSTDTQYF. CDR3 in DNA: TGTGCCAGCAGTCCGATGAGGCAAAGCACAGATACGCAGTATTTT.

CDR3 sequence: CAWSPPGLAGYTDTQYF. The CDR3, as DNA: TGTGCCTGGAGTCCACCAGGACTAGCGGGGTACACAGATACGCAGTATTTT. The rearrangement uses TRBV30 and TRBJ2-3, with 12 bases fitting TRBD2. V was pared by 2 bases and J by 2 bases, with 8 bases of the junction left unmatched. Per the germline V gene, CDR1 is GTSNPN and CDR2 is SVGIG (reference sequence). CDR3 size: 17 residues. Full variable domain (outside the CDR3, taken from reference TRBV30 and TRBJ2-3): SQTIHQWPATLVQPVGSPLSLECTVEGTSNPNLYWYRQAAGRGLQLLFYSVGIGQISSEVPQNLSASRPQDRQFILSSKKLLLSDSGFYLCAWSPPGLAGYTDTQYFGPGTRLTVL.

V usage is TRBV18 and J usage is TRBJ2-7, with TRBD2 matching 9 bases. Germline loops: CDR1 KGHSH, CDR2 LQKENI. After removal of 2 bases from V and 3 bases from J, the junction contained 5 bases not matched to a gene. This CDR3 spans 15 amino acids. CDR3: CASSPISGSGYEQYF. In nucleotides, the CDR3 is TGTGCCAGCTCACCAATTAGCGGGAGTGGCTACGAGCAGTACTTC.

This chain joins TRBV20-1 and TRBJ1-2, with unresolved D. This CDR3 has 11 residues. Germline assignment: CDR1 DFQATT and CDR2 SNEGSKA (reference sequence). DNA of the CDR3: TGCACCTTTGCAGGAAACTATGGCTACACCTTC. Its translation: CTFAGNYGYTF.

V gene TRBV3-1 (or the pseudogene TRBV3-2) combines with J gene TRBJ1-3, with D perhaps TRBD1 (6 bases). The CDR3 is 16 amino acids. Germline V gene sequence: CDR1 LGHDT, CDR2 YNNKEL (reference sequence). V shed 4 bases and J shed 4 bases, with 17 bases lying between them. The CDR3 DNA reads TGTGCCAGCAGCCGGACAGTCAGCTCTCGGGGAAACACCATATATTTT. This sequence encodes CASSRTVSSRGNTIYF.

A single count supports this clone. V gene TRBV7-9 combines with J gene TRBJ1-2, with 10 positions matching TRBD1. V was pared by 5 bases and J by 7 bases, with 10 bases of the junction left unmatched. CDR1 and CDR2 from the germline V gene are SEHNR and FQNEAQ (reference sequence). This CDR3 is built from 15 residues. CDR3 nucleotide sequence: TGTGCCAGCAGCCCACCTAGGACAGGGGGTTCTGGCTACACCTTC. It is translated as CASSPPRTGGSGYTF. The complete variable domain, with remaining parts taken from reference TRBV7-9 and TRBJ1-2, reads DTGVSQNPRHKITKRGQNVTFRCDPISEHNRLYWYRQTLGQGPEFLTYFQNEAQLEKSRLLSDRFSAERPKGSFSTLEIQRTEQGDSAMYLCASSPPRTGGSGYTFGSGTRLTVV.

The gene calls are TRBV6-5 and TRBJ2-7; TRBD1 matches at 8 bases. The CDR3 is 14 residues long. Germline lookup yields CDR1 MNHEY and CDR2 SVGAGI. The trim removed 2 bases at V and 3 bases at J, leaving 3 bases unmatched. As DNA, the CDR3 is TGTGCCAGCAGTTACGGACAGGGCTTCTACGAGCAGTACTTC. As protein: CASSYGQGFYEQYF.

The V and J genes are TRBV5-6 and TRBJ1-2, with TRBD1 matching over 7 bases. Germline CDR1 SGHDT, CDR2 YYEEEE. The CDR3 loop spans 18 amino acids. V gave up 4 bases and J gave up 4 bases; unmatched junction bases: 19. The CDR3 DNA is TGTGCCAGCAGCAATGAGGCGGCAGGGGGGTTGCTTGTCTATGGCTACACCTTC. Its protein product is CASSNEAAGGLLVYGYTF.

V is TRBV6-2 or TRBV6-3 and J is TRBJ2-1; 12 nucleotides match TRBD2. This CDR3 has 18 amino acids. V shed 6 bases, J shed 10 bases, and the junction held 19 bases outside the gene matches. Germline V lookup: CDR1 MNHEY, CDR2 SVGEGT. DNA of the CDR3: TGTGCCAGCAGCGACTCCAGACTCGTACTAGCGGGAGGTAGGGAGCAGTTCTTC. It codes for CASSDSRLVLAGGREQFF.

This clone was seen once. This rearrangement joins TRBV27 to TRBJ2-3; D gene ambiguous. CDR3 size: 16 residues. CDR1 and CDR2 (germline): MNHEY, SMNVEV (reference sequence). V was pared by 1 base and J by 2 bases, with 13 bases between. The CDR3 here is CASSLFVPGDTDTQYF. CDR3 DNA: TGTGCCAGCAGTTTATTTGTCCCTGGAGACACAGATACGCAGTATTTT.

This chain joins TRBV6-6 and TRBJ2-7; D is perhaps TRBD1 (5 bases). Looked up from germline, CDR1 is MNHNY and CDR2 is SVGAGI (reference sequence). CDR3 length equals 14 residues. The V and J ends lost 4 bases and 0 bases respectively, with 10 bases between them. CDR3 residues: CASSLDRASYEQYF. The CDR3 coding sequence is TGTGCCAGCAGTTTAGACAGAGCCTCCTACGAGCAGTACTTC.

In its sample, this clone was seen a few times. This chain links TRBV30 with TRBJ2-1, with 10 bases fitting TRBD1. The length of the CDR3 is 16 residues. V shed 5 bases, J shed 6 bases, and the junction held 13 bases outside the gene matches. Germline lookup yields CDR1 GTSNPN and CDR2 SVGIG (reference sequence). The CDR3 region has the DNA TGTGCCTGGTGGGGTACGGGACAGGGGAGGCCCAATGAGCAGTTCTTC. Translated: CAWWGTGQGRPNEQFF.

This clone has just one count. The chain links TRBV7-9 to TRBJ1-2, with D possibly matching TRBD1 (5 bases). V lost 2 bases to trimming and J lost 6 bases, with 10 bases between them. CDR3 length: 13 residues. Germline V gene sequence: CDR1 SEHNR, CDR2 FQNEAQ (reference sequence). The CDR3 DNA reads TGTGCCAGCAGCTTATTCAGGGAAGATGGCTACACCTTC. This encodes CASSLFREDGYTF.

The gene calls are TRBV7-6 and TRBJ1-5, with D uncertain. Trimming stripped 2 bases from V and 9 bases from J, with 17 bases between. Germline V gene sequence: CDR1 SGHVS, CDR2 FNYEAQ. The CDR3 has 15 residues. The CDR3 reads CASSLSGDRSRPQHF. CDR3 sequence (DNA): TGTGCCAGCAGCTTATCGGGAGACCGGTCGCGGCCCCAGCATTTT.

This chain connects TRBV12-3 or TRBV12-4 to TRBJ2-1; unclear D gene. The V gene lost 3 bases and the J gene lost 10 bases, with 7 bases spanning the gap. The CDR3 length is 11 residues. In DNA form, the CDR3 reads TGTGCCAGCAGTTTTGCGGAAGAGCAGTTCTTC. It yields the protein CASSFAEEQFF.

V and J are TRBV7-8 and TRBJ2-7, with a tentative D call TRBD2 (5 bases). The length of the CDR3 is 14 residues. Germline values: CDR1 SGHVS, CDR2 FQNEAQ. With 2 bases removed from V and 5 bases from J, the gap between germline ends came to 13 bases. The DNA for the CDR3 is TGTGCCAGCAGCTTAAGGGCTGGAGCGGACGAGCAGTACTTC. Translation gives CASSLRAGADEQYF. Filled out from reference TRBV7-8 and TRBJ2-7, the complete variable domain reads GAGVSQSPRYKVAKRGQDVALRCDPISGHVSLFWYQQALGQGPEFLTYFQNEAQLDKSGLPSDRFFAERPEGSVSTLKIQRTQQEDSAVYLCASSLRAGADEQYFGPGTRLTVT.

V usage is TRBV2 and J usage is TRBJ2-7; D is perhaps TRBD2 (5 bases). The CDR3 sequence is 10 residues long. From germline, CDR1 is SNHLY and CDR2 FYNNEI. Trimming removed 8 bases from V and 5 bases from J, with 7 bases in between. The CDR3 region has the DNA TGTGCCAGCGGGAGAGACGAGCAGTACTTC. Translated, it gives CASGRDEQYF.

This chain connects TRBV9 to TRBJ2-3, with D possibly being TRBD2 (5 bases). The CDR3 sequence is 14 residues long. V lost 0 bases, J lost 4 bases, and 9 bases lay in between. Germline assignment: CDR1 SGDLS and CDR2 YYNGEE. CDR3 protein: CASSVETRADTQYF. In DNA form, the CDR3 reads TGTGCCAGCAGCGTAGAAACGCGGGCAGATACGCAGTATTTT.

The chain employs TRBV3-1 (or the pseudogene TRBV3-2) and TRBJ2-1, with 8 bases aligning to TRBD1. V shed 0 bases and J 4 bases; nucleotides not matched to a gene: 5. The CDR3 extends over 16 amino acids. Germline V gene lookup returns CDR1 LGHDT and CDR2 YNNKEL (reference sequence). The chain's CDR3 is CASSQDGGQEYNEQFF. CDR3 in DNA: TGTGCCAGCAGCCAAGATGGGGGACAGGAGTACAATGAGCAGTTCTTC.

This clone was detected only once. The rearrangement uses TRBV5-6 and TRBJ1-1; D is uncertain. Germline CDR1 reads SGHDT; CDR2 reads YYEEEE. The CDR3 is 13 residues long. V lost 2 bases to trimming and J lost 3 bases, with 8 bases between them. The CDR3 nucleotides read TGTGCCAGCAGCTTCGAGGGCGACACTGAAGCTTTCTTT. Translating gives CASSFEGDTEAFF. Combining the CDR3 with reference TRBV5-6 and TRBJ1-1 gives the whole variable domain DAGVTQSPTHLIKTRGQQVTLRCSPKSGHDTVSWYQQALGQGPQFIFQYYEEEERQRGNFPDRFSGHQFPNYSSELNVNALLLGDSALYLCASSFEGDTEAFFGQGTRLTVV.

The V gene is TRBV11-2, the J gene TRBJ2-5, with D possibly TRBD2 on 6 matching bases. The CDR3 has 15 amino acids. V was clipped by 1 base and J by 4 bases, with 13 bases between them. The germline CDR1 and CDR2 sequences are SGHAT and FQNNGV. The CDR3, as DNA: TGTGCCAGCAGCTTAGTGGAGGGCCGGTCAGAGACCCAGTACTTC. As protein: CASSLVEGRSETQYF.

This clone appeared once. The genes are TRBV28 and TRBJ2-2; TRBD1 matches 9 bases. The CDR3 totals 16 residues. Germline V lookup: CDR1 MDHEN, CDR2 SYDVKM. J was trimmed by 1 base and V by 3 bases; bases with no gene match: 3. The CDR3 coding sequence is TGTGCCAGCAGTTTTGGGGACAGGGTGAACACCGGGGAGCTGTTTTTT. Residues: CASSFGDRVNTGELFF.

The CDR3 nucleotides are TGTGCCAGCAGCTTAAGGCAGGGCCAAAACATTCAGTACTTC. It codes for CASSLRQGQNIQYF. V is TRBV7-8 and J is TRBJ2-4; possibly TRBD1 for D (5 bases). In germline, CDR1 is SGHVS, CDR2 FQNEAQ. V was pared by 2 bases and J by 5 bases, with 10 bases between. The CDR3 runs 14 residues.

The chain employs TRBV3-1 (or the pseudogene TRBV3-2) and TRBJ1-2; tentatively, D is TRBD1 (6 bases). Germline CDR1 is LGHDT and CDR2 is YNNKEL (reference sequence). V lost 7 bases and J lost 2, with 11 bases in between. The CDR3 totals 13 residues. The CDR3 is CASTKGGNYGYTF. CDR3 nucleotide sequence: TGTGCCAGCACCAAGGGGGGGAACTATGGCTACACCTTC.

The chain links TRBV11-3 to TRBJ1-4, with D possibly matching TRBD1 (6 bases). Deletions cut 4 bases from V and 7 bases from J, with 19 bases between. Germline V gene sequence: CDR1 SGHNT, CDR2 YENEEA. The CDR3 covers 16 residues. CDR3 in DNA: TGTGCCAGCAGCTCCCGGATGGGGGGGCTTCGTGAAAAACTGTTTTTT. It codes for CASSSRMGGLREKLFF.

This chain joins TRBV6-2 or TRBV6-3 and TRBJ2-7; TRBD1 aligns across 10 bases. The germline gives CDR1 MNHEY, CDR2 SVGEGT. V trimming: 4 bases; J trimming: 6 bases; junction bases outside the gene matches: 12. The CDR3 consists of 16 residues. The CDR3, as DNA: TGTGCCAGCAGTTCCTGGACCACCGGGACAGGGGTCGAGCAGTACTTC. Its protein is CASSSWTTGTGVEQYF.

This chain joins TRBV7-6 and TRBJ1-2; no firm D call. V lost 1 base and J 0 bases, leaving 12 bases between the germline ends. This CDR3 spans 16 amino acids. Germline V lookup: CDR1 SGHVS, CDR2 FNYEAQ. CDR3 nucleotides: TGTGCCAGCAGCTTAGGTGCGGTAGCAGCTAACTATGGCTACACCTTC. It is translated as CASSLGAVAANYGYTF.

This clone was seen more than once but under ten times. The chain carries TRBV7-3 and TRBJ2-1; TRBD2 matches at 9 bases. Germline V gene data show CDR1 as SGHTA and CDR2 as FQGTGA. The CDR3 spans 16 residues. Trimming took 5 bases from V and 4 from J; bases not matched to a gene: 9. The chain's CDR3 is CASSPRLAALYNEQFF. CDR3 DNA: TGTGCCAGCAGCCCACGACTAGCGGCTCTATACAATGAGCAGTTCTTC.

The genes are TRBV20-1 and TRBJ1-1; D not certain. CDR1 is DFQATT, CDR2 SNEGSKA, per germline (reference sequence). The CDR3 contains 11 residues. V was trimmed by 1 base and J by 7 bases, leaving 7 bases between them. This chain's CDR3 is CSARGAGEAFF. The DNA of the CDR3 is TGCAGTGCTAGAGGAGCCGGTGAAGCTTTCTTT.